This T cell receptor beta chain appears in the sequencing data of a study of blood T cell repertoires in COVID-19. Measured with immunoSEQ multiplex PCR; TCRdb has only the in-frame clones, and not every one. The profile shows about 300,000 clones, about nine tenths of them singletons. Germline V lookup: CDR1 WSHSY, CDR2 SAAADI. V dropped 5 bases and J dropped 7 bases, with 18 bases sitting between them. The CDR3 extends over 14 amino acids. Donors in Cohort 3 who had recovered were those with two negative PCRs, healthcare professional clearance, or resolution of their symptoms. This receptor was taken from a man aged 30 to 39 who had recovered from COVID-19. Sequenced: PBMCs or T cells enriched from blood (not recorded which). This chain uses TRBV10-2 with TRBJ2-7, with a weak D call TRBD2 (6 bases). The CDR3 reads CASSYRGGPWEQYF. The CDR3 DNA reads TGCGCCAGCAGTTACCGCGGAGGGCCTTGGGAGCAGTACTTC.